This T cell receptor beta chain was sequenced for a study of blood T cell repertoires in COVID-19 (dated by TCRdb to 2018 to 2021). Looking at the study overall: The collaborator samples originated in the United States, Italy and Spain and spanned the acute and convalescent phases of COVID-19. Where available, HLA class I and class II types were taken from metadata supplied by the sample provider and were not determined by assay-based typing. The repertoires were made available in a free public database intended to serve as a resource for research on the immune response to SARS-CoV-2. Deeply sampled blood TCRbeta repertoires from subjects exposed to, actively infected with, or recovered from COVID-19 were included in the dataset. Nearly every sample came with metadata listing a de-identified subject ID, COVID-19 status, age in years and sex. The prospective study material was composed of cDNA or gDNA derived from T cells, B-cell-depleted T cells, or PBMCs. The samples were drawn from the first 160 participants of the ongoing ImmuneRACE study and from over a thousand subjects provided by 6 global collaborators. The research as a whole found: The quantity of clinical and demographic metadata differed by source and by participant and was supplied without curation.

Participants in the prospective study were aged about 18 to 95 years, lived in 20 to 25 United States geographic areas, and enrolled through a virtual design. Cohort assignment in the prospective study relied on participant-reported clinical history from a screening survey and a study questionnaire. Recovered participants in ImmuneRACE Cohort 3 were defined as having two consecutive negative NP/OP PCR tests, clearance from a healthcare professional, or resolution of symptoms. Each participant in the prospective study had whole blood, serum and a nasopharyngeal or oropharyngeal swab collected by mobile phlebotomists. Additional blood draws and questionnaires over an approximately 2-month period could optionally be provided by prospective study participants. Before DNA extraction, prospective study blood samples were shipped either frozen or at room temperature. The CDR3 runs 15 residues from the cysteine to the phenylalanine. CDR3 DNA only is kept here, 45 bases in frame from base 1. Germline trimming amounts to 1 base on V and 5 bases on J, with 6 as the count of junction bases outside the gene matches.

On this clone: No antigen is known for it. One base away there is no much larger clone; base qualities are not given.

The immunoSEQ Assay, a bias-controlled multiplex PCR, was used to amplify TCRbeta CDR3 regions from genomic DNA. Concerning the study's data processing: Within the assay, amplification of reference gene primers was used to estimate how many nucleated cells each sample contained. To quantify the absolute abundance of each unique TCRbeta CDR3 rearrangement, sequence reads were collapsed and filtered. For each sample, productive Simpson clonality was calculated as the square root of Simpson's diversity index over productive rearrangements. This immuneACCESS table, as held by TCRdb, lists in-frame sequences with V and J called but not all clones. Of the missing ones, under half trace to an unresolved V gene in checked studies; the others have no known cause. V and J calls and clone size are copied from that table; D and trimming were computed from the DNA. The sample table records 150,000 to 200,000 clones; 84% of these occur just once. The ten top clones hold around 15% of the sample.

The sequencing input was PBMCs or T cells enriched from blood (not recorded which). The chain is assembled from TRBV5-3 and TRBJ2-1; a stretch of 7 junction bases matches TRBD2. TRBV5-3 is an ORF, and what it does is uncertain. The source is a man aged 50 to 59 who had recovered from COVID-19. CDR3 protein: CARSLPRRGNNEQFF. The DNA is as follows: TGTGCCAGAAGCTTGCCTCGGCGGGGGAACAATGAGCAGTTCTTC.